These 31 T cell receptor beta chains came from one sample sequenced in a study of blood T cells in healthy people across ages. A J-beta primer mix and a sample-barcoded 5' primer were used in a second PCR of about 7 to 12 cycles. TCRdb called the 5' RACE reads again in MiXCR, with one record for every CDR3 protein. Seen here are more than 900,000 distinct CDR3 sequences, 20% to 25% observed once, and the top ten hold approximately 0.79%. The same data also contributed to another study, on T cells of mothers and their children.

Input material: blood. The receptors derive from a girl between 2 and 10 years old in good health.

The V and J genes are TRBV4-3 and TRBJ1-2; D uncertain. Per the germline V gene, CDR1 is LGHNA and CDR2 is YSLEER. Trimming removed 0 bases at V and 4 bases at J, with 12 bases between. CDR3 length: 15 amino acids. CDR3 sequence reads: CASSQDRHTLYGYTF. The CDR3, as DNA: TGCGCCAGCAGCCAAGATCGTCACACTCTCTATGGCTACACCTTC.

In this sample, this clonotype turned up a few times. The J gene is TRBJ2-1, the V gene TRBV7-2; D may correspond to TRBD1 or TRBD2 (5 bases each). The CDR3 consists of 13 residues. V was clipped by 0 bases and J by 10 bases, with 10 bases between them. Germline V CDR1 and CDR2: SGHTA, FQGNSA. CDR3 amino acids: CASSLAGVREQFF. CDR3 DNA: TGTGCCAGCAGCTTAGCGGGGGTGAGGGAGCAGTTCTTC.

The CDR3 loop is CSASQGDNEKLFF. Here the CDR3 DNA reads TGCAGTGCTAGTCAGGGCGATAATGAAAAACTGTTTTTT. This chain joins TRBV20-1 and TRBJ1-4, with D perhaps TRBD1 (5 bases). Per the germline V gene, CDR1 is DFQATT and CDR2 is SNEGSKA (reference sequence). Between the trimmed V and J ends, which lost 3 bases and 4 bases, there was a span of 9 bases. CDR3 length: 13 amino acids.

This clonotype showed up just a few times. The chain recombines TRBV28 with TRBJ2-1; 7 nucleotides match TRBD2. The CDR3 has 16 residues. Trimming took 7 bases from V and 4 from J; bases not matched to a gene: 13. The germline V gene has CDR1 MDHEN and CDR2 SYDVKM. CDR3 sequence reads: CASTPAAAGVYNEQFF. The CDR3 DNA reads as TGTGCCAGCACCCCAGCGGCGGCGGGGGTTTACAATGAGCAGTTCTTC.

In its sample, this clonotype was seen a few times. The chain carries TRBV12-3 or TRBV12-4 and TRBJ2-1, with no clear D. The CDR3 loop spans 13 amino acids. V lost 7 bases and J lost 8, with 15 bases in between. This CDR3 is CASTETLADEQFF. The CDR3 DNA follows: TGTGCCAGCACTGAGACATTAGCCGATGAGCAGTTCTTC.

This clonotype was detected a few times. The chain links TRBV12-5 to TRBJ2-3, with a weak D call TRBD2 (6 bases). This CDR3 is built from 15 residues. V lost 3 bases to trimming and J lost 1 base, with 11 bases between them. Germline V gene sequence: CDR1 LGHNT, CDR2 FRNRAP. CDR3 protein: CASGLTRGGTDTQYF. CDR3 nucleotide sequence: TGTGCTAGTGGTTTAACCCGCGGGGGCACAGATACGCAGTATTTT. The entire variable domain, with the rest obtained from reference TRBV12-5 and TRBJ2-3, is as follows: DARVTQTPRHKVTEMGQEVTMRCQPILGHNTVFWYRQTMMQGLELLAYFRNRAPLDDSGMPKDRFSAEMPDATLATLKIQPSEPRDSAVYFCASGLTRGGTDTQYFGPGTRLTVL.

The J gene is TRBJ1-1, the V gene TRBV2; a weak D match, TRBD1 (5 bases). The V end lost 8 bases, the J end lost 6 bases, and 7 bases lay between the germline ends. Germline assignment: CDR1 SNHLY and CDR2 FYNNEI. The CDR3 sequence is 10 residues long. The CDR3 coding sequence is TGTGCCAGCGTAGGGGCTGAAGCTTTCTTT. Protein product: CASVGAEAFF.

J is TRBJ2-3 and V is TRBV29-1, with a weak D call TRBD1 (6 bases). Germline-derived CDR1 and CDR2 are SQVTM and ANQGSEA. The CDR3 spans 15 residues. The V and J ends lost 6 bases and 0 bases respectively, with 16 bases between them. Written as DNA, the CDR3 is TGCAGCGTCGATAACAGGGTCGGTAGCACAGATACGCAGTATTTT. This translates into CSVDNRVGSTDTQYF.

The DNA for the CDR3 is TGCAGCGTTGAAGGTAGCGGGGGAACCTACGAGCAGTACTTC. The encoded protein is CSVEGSGGTYEQYF. The chain joins TRBV29-1 to TRBJ2-7, with 9 bases fitting TRBD2. This CDR3 contains 14 residues. Looked up from germline, CDR1 is SQVTM and CDR2 is ANQGSEA. The J segment lost 2 bases and the V segment lost 1 base, leaving 3 bases of the junction unmatched.

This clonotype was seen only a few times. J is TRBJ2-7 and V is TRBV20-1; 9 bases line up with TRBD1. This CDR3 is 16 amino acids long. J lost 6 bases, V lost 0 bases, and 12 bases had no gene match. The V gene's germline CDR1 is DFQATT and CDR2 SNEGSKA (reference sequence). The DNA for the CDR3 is TGCAGTGCTAGAGATTTTAGAGGGACAGGGAGGGGCGAGCAGTACTTC. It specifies CSARDFRGTGRGEQYF.

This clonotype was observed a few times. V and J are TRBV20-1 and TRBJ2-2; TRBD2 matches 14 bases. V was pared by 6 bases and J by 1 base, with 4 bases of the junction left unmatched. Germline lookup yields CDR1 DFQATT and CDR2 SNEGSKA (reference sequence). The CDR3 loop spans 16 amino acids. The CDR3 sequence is CSARTSGRMNTGELFF. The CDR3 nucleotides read TGCAGTGCGAGGACTAGCGGGAGGATGAACACCGGGGAGCTGTTTTTT.

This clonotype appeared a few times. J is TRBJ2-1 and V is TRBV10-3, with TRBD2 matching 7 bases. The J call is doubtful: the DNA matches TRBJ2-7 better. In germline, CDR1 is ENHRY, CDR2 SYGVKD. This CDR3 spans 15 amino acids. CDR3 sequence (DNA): TGTGCCATCTTCCGGGGGGACGGAGGCTCCTACGAGCAGTACTTC. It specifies CAIFRGDGGSYEQYF.

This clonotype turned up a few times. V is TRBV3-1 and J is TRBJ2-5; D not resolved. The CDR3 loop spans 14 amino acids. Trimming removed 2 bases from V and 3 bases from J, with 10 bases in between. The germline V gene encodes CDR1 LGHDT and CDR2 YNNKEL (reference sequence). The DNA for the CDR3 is TGTGCCAGCAGCCAATTCTCAGAAGAAGAGACCCAGTACTTC. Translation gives CASSQFSEEETQYF.

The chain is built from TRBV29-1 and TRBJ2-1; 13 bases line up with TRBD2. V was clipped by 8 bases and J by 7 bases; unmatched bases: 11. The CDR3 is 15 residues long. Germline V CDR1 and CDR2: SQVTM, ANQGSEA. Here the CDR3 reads CSIRRGTSGKNEQFF. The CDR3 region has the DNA TGCAGCATAAGGCGGGGGACTAGCGGGAAGAATGAGCAGTTCTTC.

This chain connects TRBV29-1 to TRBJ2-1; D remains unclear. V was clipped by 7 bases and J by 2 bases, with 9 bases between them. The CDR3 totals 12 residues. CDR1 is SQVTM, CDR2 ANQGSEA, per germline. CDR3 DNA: TGCAGCGCCCTAAAAACCTACAATGAGCAGTTCTTC. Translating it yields CSALKTYNEQFF.

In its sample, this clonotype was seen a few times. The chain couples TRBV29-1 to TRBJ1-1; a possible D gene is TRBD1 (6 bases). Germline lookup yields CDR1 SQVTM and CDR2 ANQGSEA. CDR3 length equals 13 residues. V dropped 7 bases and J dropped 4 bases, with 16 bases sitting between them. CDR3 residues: CSGRGGSGTEAFF. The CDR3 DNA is TGCAGCGGTCGCGGGGGCTCGGGCACTGAAGCTTTCTTT.

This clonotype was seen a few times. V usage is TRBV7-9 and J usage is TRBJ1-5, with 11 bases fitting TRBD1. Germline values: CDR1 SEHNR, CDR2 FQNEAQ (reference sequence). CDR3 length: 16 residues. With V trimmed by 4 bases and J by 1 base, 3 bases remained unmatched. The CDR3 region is CASSSGQGGSNQPQHF. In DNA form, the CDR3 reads TGTGCCAGCAGCTCGGGACAGGGGGGAAGCAATCAGCCCCAGCATTTT.

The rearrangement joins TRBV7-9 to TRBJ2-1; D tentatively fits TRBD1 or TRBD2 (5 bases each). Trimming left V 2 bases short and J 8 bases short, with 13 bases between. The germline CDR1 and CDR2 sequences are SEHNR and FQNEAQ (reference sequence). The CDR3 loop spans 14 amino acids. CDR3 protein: CASSLIRGEDEQFF. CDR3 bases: TGTGCCAGCAGCTTAATTAGAGGGGAAGATGAGCAGTTCTTC.

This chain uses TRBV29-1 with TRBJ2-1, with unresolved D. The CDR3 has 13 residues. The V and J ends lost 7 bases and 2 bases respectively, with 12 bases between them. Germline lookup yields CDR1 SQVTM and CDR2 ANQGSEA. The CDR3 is CSGRLLPYNEQFF. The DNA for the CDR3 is TGCAGCGGAAGACTTCTTCCCTACAATGAGCAGTTCTTC.

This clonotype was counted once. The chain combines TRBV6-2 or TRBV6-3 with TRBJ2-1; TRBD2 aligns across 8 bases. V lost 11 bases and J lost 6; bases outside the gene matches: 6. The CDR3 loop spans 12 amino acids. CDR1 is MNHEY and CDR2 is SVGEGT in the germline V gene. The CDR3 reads CALGRGGNEQFF. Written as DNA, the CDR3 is TGTGCCCTCGGGAGGGGTGGCAATGAGCAGTTCTTC.

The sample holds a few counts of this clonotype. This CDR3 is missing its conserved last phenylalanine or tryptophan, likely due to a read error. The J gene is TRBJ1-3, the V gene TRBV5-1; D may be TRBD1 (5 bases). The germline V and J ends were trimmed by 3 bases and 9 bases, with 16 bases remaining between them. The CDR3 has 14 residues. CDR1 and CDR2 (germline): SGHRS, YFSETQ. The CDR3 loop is CASSSTGPQGTIYL. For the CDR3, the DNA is TGCGCCAGCAGCTCAACCGGACCCCAGGGCACCATATATCTT.

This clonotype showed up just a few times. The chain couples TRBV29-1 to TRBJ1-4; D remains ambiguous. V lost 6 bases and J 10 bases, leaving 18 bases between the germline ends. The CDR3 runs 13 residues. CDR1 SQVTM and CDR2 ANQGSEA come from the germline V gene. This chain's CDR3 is CSVVIVEFGKLFF. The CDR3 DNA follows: TGCAGCGTAGTGATAGTTGAGTTCGGAAAACTGTTTTTT.

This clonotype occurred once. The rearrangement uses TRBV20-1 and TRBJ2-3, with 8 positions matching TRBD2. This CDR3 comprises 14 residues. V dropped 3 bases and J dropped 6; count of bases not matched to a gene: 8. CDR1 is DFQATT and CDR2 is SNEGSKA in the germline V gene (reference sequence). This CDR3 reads CSASWFGGADTQYF. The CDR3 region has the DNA TGCAGTGCTAGTTGGTTCGGGGGGGCCGATACGCAGTATTTT.

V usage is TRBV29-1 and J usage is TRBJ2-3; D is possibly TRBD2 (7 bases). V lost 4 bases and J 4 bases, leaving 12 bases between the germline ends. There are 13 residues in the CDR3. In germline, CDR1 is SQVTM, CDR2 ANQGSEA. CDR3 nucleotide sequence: TGCAGCGTTGGGGGGGGCTATTCAGATACGCAGTATTTT. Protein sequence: CSVGGGYSDTQYF.

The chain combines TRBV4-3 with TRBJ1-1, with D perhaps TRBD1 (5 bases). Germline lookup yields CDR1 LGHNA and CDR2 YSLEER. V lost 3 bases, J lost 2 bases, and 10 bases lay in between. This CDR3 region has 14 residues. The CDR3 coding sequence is TGCGCCAGCAGCCAGGGGGACGGAAACACTGAAGCTTTCTTT. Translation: CASSQGDGNTEAFF.

CDR3 DNA sequence: TGTGCCAGCAGGGGCTCGGGAGTCGGCAATAATTCACCCCTCCACTTT. Its translation: CASRGSGVGNNSPLHF. The V and J genes are TRBV12-3 or TRBV12-4 and TRBJ1-6, with D unresolved. The CDR3 is made up of 16 amino acids. The V end was cut by 6 bases, the J end by 5 bases, with 17 bases between.

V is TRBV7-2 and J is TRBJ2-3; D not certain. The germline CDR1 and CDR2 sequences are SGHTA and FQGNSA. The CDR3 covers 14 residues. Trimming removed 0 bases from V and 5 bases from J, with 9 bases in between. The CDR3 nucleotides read TGTGCCAGCAGCTTAGCCCGGGTGGTAGATACGCAGTATTTT. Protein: CASSLARVVDTQYF.

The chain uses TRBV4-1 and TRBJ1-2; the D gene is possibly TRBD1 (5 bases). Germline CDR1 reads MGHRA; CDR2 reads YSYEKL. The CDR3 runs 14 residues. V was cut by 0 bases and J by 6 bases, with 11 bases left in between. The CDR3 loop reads CASSQDPGGNGYTF. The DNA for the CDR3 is TGCGCCAGCAGCCAAGATCCGGGGGGGAATGGCTACACCTTC.

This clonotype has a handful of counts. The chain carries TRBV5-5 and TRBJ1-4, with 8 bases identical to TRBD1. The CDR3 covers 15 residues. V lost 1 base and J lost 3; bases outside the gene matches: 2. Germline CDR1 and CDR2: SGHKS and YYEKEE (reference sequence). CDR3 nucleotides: TGTGCCAGCAGCTTGCAGGGGGCGGCTAATGAAAAACTGTTTTTT. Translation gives CASSLQGAANEKLFF.

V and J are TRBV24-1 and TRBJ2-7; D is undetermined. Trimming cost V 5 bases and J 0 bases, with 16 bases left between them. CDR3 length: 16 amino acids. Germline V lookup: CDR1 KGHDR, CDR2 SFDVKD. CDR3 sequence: CATSVPPATNSYEQYF. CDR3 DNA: TGTGCCACCAGTGTCCCGCCGGCCACAAACTCCTACGAGCAGTACTTC.

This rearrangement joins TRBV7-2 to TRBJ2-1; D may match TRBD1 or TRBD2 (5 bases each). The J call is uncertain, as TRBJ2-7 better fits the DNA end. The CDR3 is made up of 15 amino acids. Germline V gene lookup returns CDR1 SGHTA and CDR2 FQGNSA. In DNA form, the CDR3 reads TGTGCCAGCAGCCCGCGGGCCACAGGTCGTAACGAGCAGTACTTC. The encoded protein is CASSPRATGRNEQYF.